Shown below are 8 T cell receptor beta chains from a single sample sequenced in a study of T-cell reconstitution after alpha-beta-depleted transplantation in children. A TCRbeta library incorporating unique molecular identifiers was prepared. TCRdb passed the PCR reads through MiXCR, listing each CDR3 protein once. The table includes about 900,000 distinct CDR3 sequences, roughly 29% detected once. This material consisted of PBMCs, mostly from graft donor cells, taken 360 days after TCRalphabeta/CD19-depleted stem cell transplant. The source is a boy younger than two who had a stem cell transplant for SCID, so the T cells may come from the graft donor.

This clonotype showed up just a few times. This chain links TRBV6-4 with TRBJ1-1, with 11 nucleotides matching TRBD1. V shed 6 bases and J 6 bases; nucleotides not matched to a gene: 6. From germline, CDR1 is MRHNA and CDR2 SNTAGT. The CDR3 sequence is 14 residues long. The CDR3 DNA follows: TGTGCCAGCAGGAGGGACAGGGGGGTTCCTGAAGCTTTCTTT. Protein product: CASRRDRGVPEAFF.

This sequence joins TRBV2 and TRBJ2-1, with 7 nucleotides matching TRBD1. This CDR3 has 14 amino acids. CDR1 is SNHLY, CDR2 FYNNEI, per germline. V lost 7 bases and J lost 3; bases outside the gene matches: 6. The CDR3 DNA is TGTGCCAGCAAGGGGGCGACTGGCTACAATGAGCAGTTCTTC. Its protein product is CASKGATGYNEQFF. The whole variable domain, filled in from reference TRBV2 and TRBJ2-1, reads EPEVTQTPSHQVTQMGQEVILRCVPISNHLYFYWYRQILGQKVEFLVSFYNNEISEKSEIFDDQFSVERPDGSNFTLKIRSTKLEDSAMYFCASKGATGYNEQFFGPGTRLTVL.

The V and J genes are TRBV20-1 and TRBJ2-5; 8 bases line up with TRBD2. CDR3 size: 13 residues. V lost 5 bases and J lost 1; bases outside the gene matches: 3. In germline, CDR1 is DFQATT, CDR2 SNEGSKA (reference sequence). Here the CDR3 reads CSARTSPQETQYF. CDR3 DNA sequence: TGCAGTGCTCGGACTAGCCCCCAAGAGACCCAGTACTTC.

This clonotype appeared a few times. V gene TRBV28 combines with J gene TRBJ1-3, with TRBD1 as a possible D gene (5 bases). Per the germline V gene, CDR1 is MDHEN and CDR2 is SYDVKM. There are 13 residues in the CDR3. V was clipped by 3 bases and J by 9 bases, with 12 bases between them. The chain's CDR3 is CASSFRGSGTIYF. In DNA form, the CDR3 reads TGTGCCAGCAGTTTCCGGGGGTCGGGCACCATATATTTT.

This clonotype was seen a few times. This chain connects TRBV5-5 to TRBJ1-2; TRBD1 might be the D (5 bases). CDR1 is SGHKS, CDR2 YYEKEE, per germline (reference sequence). The CDR3 covers 16 residues. V lost 4 bases, J lost 5 bases, and 21 bases lay in between. The CDR3 reads CASSADGNRHPYGYTF. Here the CDR3 DNA reads TGTGCCAGCAGCGCGGATGGAAACAGGCATCCTTATGGCTACACCTTC. Using reference TRBV5-5 and TRBJ1-2 for the parts outside the CDR3, the full variable domain is DAGVTQSPTHLIKTRGQQVTLRCSPISGHKSVSWYQQVLGQGPQFIFQYYEKEERGRGNFPDRFSARQFPNYSSELNVNALLLGDSALYLCASSADGNRHPYGYTFGSGTRLTVV.

This chain joins TRBV12-3 or TRBV12-4 and TRBJ2-1, with D perhaps TRBD2 (6 bases). Between the trimmed V and J ends, which lost 5 bases and 3 bases, there was a span of 14 bases. This CDR3 contains 15 residues. This CDR3 reads CASSRRDLYYNEQFF. The CDR3 coding sequence is TGTGCCAGCAGTCGGCGGGACTTATACTACAATGAGCAGTTCTTC.

This clonotype appeared a few times. This rearrangement joins TRBV10-3 to TRBJ2-7, with 8 bases aligning to TRBD1. The germline CDR1 and CDR2 sequences are ENHRY and SYGVKD. The CDR3 is 14 residues long. V was pared by 0 bases and J by 5 bases, with 3 bases of the junction left unmatched. Written as DNA, the CDR3 is TGTGCCATCAGTGAGTCGTGGACAGGGAACGAGCAGTACTTC. Amino acid sequence: CAISESWTGNEQYF.

This clonotype has just one count. The rearrangement uses TRBV20-1 and TRBJ1-5; TRBD1 matches at 7 bases. This CDR3 is 19 amino acids long. CDR1 is DFQATT, CDR2 SNEGSKA, per germline (reference sequence). V lost 1 base and J lost 0; bases outside the gene matches: 15. The CDR3 sequence: CSARGPTGTVTYSNQPQHF. Here the CDR3 DNA reads TGCAGTGCTAGAGGCCCCACGGGGACAGTCACTTATAGCAATCAGCCCCAGCATTTT.